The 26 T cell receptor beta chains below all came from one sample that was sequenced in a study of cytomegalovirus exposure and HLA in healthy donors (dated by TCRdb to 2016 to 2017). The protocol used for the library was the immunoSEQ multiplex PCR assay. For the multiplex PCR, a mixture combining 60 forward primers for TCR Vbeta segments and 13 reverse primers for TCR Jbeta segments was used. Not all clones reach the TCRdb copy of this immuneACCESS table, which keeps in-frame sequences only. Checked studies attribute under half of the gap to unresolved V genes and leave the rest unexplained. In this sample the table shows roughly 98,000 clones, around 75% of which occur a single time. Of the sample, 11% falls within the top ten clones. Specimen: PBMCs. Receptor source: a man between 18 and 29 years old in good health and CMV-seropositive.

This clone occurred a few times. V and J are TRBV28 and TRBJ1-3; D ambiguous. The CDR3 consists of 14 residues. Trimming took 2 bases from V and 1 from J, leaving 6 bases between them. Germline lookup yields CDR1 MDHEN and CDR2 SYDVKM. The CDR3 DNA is TGTGCCAGCAGTTTAGGTAGTTCTGGAAACACCATATATTTT. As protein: CASSLGSSGNTIYF.

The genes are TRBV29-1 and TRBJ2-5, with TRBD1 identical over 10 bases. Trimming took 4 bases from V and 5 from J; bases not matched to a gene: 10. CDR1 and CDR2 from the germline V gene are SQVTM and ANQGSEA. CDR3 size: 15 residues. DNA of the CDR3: TGCAGCGTTGGAAGATTACTGGGACAGGGGGAGACCCAGTACTTC. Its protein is CSVGRLLGQGETQYF.

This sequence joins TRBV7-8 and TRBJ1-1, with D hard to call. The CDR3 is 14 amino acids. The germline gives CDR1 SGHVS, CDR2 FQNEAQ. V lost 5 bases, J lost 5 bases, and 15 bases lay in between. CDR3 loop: CASSPGLHGTEAFF. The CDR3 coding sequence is TGTGCCAGCAGCCCTGGCCTCCACGGGACTGAAGCTTTCTTT.

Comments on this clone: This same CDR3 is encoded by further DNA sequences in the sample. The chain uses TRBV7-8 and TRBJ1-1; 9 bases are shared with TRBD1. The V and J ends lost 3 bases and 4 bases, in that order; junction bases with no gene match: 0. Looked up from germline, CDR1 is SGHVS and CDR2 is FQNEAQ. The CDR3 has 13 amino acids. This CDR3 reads CASSLTGGTEAFF. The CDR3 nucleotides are TGTGCCAGCAGCTTGACAGGGGGCACTGAAGCTTTCTTT.

CDR3 nucleotide sequence: TGTGCCAGCAGCTCACAACAGGGGGCCACCTCCTACGAGCAGTACTTC. Its protein is CASSSQQGATSYEQYF. This sequence joins TRBV5-5 and TRBJ2-7; TRBD1 matches 9 bases. CDR1 and CDR2 (germline): SGHKS, YYEKEE (reference sequence). The CDR3 length is 16 residues. The V segment lost 3 bases and the J segment 0 bases; nucleotides outside the gene matches: 7.

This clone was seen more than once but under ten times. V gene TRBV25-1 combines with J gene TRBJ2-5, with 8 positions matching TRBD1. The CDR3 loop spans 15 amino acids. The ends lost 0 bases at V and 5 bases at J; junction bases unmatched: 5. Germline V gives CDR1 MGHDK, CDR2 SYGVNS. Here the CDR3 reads CASSEYRGRVETQYF. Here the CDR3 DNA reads TGTGCCAGCAGTGAATACAGGGGGCGCGTCGAGACCCAGTACTTC.

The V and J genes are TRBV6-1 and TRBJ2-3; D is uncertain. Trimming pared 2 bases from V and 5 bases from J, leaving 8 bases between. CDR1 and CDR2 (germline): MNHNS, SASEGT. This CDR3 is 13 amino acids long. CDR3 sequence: CASSEFTGDTQYF. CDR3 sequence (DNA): TGTGCCAGCAGTGAATTTACGGGAGATACGCAGTATTTT.

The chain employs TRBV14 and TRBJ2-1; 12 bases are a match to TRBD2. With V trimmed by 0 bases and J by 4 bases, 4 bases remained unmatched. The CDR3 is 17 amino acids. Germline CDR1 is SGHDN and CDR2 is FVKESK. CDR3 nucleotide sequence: TGTGCCAGCAGCCAAGAACGACTAGCGGGGGATTACAATGAGCAGTTCTTC. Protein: CASSQERLAGDYNEQFF.

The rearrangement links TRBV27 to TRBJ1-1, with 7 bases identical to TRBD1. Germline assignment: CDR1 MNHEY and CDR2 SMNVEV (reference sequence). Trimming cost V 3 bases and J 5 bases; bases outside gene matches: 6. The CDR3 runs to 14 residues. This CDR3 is CASSFLAGGTEAFF. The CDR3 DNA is TGTGCCAGCAGTTTTCTGGCAGGGGGTACTGAAGCTTTCTTT.

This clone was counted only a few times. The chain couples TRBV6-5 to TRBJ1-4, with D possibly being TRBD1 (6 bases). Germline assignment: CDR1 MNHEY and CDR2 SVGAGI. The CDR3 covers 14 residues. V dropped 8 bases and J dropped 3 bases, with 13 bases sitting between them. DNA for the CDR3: TGTGCCAGCGCCTACAGGGCTTCTAATGAAAAACTGTTTTTT. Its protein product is CASAYRASNEKLFF.

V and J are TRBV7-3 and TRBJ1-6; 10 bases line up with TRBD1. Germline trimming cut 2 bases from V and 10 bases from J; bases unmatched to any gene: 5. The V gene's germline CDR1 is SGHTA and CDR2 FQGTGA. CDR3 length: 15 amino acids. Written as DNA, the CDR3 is TGTGCCAGCAGCTTACAGGGACAGGGGACATCACCCCTCCACTTT. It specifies CASSLQGQGTSPLHF.

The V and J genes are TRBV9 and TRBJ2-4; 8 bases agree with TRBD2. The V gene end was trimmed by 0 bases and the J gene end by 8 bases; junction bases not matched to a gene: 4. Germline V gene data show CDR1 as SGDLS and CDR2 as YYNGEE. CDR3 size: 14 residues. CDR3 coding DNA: TGTGCCAGCAGCGTAGGGGGTAGCGGGGACATTCAGTACTTC. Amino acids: CASSVGGSGDIQYF.

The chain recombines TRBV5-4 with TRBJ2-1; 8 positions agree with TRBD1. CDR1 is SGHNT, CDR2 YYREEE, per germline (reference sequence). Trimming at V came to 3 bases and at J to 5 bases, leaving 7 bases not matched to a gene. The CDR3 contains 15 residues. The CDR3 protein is CASSSGGNSDNEQFF. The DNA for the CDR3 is TGTGCCAGCAGCTCAGGGGGCAATTCGGACAATGAGCAGTTCTTC. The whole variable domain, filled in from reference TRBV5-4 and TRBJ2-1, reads ETGVTQSPTHLIKTRGQQVTLRCSSQSGHNTVSWYQQALGQGPQFIFQYYREEENGRGNFPPRFSGLQFPNYSSELNVNALELDDSALYLCASSSGGNSDNEQFFGPGTRLTVL.

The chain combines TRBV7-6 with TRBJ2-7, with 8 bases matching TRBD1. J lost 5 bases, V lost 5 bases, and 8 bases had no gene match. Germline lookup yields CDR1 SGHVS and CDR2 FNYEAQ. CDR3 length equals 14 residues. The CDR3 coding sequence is TGTGCCAGCAGCCGAAGGACAGGGCAGGACGAGCAGTACTTC. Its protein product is CASSRRTGQDEQYF.

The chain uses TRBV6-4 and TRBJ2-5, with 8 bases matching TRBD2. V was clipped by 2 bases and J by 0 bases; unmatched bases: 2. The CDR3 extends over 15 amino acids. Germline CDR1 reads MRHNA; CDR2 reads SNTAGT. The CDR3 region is CASSDTAGDQETQYF. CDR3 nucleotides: TGTGCCAGCAGTGACACAGCGGGGGACCAAGAGACCCAGTACTTC.

For the CDR3, the DNA is TGTGCCAGCAGCTTAGAGGGGGCGATCTCCTACGAGCAGTACTTC. Protein product: CASSLEGAISYEQYF. The genes are TRBV7-9 and TRBJ2-7; 7 bases are shared with TRBD1. V gave up 1 base and J gave up 0 bases; unmatched junction bases: 3. Germline V gene sequence: CDR1 SEHNR, CDR2 FQNEAQ (reference sequence). The CDR3 has 15 amino acids.

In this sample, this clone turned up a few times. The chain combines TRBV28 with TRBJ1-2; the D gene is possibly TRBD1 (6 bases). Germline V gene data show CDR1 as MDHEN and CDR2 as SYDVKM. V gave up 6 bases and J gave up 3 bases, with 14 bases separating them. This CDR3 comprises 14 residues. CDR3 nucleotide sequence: TGTGCCAGCAGGACCCAGGGGATAGACTATGGCTACACCTTC. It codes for CASRTQGIDYGYTF.

CDR3 DNA: TGTGCCAGCAGCCAAGATGGCCTGCGGGGCTACACCTTC. Translation gives CASSQDGLRGYTF. The chain employs TRBV4-2 and TRBJ1-2; D is ambiguous. The CDR3 has 13 amino acids. Germline V lookup: CDR1 LGHNA, CDR2 YNFKEQ. Trimming removed 0 bases at V and 8 bases at J, with 10 bases between.

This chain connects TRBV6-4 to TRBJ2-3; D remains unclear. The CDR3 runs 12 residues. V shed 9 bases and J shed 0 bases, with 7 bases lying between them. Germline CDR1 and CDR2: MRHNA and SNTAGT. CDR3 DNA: TGTGCCAGAAAAGAGAGCACAGATACGCAGTATTTT. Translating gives CARKESTDTQYF.

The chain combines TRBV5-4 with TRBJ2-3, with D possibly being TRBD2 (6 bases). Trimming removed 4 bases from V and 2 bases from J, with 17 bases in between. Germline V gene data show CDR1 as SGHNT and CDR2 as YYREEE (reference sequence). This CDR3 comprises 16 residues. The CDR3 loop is CASSLPSVGNTDTQYF. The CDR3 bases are TGTGCCAGCAGCCTACCTAGCGTGGGAAACACAGATACGCAGTATTTT.

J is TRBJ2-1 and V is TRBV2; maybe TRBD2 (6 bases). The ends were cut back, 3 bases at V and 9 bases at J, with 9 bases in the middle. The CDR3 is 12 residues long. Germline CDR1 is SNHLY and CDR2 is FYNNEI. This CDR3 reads CASSEVGGEQFF. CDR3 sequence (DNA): TGTGCCAGCAGTGAGGTGGGGGGTGAGCAGTTCTTC.

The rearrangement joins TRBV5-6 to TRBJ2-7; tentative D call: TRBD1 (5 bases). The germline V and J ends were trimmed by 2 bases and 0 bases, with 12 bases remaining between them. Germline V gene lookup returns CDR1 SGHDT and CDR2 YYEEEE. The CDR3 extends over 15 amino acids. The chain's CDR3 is CASSFQGYGSYEQYF. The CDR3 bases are TGTGCCAGCAGCTTTCAGGGCTACGGCTCCTACGAGCAGTACTTC.

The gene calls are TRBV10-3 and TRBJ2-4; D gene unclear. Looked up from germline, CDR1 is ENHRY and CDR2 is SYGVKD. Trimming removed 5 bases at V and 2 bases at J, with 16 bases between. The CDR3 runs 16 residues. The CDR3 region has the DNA TGTGCCATCAGTCCTGGCACAGAAATTACCAAAAACATTCAGTACTTC. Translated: CAISPGTEITKNIQYF.

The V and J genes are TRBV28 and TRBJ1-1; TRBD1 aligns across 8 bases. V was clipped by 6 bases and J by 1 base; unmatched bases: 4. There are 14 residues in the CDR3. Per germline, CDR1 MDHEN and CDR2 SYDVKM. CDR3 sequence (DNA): TGTGCCAGCAGCCCGGGACAGGAGAACACTGAAGCTTTCTTT. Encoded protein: CASSPGQENTEAFF.

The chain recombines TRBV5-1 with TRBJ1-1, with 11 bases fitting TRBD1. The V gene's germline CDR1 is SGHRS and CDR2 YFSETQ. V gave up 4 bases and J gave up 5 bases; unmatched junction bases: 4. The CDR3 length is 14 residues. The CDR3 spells CASSQGTGGTEAFF. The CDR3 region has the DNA TGCGCCAGCAGCCAAGGGACAGGGGGAACTGAAGCTTTCTTT.

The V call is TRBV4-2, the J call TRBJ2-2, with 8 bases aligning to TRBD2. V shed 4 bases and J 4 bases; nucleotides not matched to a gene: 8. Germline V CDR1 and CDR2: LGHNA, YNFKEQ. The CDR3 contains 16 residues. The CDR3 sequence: CASSLTSGSVTGELFF. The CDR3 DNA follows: TGTGCCAGCAGCCTTACTAGCGGTTCAGTCACCGGGGAGCTGTTTTTT.